These 18 T cell receptor beta chains originate from one sample sequenced in a study of response to subunit inactivated influenza vaccine. Via MiXCR, TCRdb re-called the RT-PCR reads, giving one row per CDR3 protein. The table lists more than 600,000 distinct CDR3 sequences, approximately 17% of them singletons. The sample here was PBMCs from blood, taken around 5 days after vaccination. These receptors all stem from a man aged 45-65 years who received an inactivated influenza vaccine.

This clonotype was counted only a few times. The chain is built from TRBV4-2 and TRBJ1-1, with a tentative D call TRBD1 (6 bases). The CDR3 loop spans 17 amino acids. Looked up from germline, CDR1 is LGHNA and CDR2 is YNFKEQ. Trimming took off 0 bases at V and 5 bases at J, with 19 bases between the two ends. The CDR3 sequence: CASSQESGQLEGTEAFF. The CDR3 DNA is TGTGCCAGCAGCCAAGAAAGTGGACAGCTCGAAGGGACTGAAGCTTTCTTT.

CDR3 nucleotide sequence: TGTGCCAGTAGGAGACAGGGAGATGACATTCAGTACTTC. Translation gives CASRRQGDDIQYF. This chain uses TRBV19 with TRBJ2-4; 7 bases fit TRBD1. The CDR3 has 13 residues. V lost 6 bases, J lost 8 bases, and 7 bases stayed unmatched. CDR1 is LNHDA and CDR2 is SQIVND in the germline V gene (reference sequence).

This clonotype showed up just a few times. The gene calls are TRBV4-2 and TRBJ2-1; maybe TRBD2 (6 bases). The germline V gene encodes CDR1 LGHNA and CDR2 YNFKEQ. The CDR3 totals 15 residues. V was shortened by 0 bases and J by 7 bases, with 13 bases between the two germline ends. DNA of the CDR3: TGTGCCAGCAGCCAAGATCAGCCCGCGGGGAATGAGCAGTTCTTC. It codes for CASSQDQPAGNEQFF.

This clonotype was picked up many times. The chain has TRBV10-3 and TRBJ1-5; the D gene is possibly TRBD1 (6 bases). The CDR3 covers 15 residues. Germline V gene lookup returns CDR1 ENHRY and CDR2 SYGVKD. Trimming cost V 2 bases and J 7 bases, with 15 bases left between them. CDR3 protein: CAISESSQGDQPQHF. The DNA for the CDR3 is TGTGCCATCAGTGAGAGTTCACAGGGTGACCAGCCCCAGCATTTT.

V usage is TRBV2 and J usage is TRBJ1-2, with 8 bases aligning to TRBD1. Trimming cost V 4 bases and J 14 bases; bases outside gene matches: 12. In germline, CDR1 is SNHLY, CDR2 FYNNEI. This CDR3 is built from 13 residues. The CDR3 sequence: CASSAGQAYLLTF. The CDR3 DNA sequence: TGTGCCAGCAGTGCGGGACAGGCCTACCTTTTGACCTTC.

This clonotype was observed many times. The chain recombines TRBV7-2 with TRBJ2-3; 7 positions match TRBD1. The CDR3 loop spans 14 amino acids. V dropped 5 bases and J dropped 4; count of bases not matched to a gene: 6. The germline CDR1 and CDR2 sequences are SGHTA and FQGNSA. The CDR3 reads CASSIDRAADTQYF. CDR3 DNA: TGTGCCAGCAGCATCGACAGGGCGGCAGATACGCAGTATTTT.

This chain links TRBV19 with TRBJ2-1; 8 nucleotides align to TRBD1. The trim removed 1 base at V and 6 bases at J, leaving 5 bases unmatched. Germline loops: CDR1 LNHDA, CDR2 SQIVND (reference sequence). This CDR3 region has 15 residues. In DNA form, the CDR3 reads TGTGCCAGTAGTATAGGGACAGGGCGCGTCAATGAGCAGTTCTTC. This codes for CASSIGTGRVNEQFF.

V and J are TRBV2 and TRBJ1-5; D is possibly TRBD1 (5 bases). Trimming shortened V by 3 bases and J by 9 bases, and 15 bases separated the two germline ends. Germline V gene data show CDR1 as SNHLY and CDR2 as FYNNEI. The length of the CDR3 is 14 residues. The CDR3 sequence: CASSEIGQRGPQHF. The CDR3, as DNA: TGTGCCAGCAGTGAGATTGGTCAGAGGGGGCCCCAGCATTTT. The full variable domain, with the rest looked up from reference TRBV2 and TRBJ1-5, is EPEVTQTPSHQVTQMGQEVILRCVPISNHLYFYWYRQILGQKVEFLVSFYNNEISEKSEIFDDQFSVERPDGSNFTLKIRSTKLEDSAMYFCASSEIGQRGPQHFGDGTRLSIL.

This clonotype was counted a few times. The chain combines TRBV7-2 with TRBJ2-1; the D gene could be TRBD1 or TRBD2 (6 bases each). Trimming stripped 6 bases from V and 4 bases from J, with 16 bases between. The germline gives CDR1 SGHTA, CDR2 FQGNSA. The CDR3 is made up of 15 amino acids. In DNA, the CDR3 is TGTGCCAGCAGGAGGCCGGGGGCCGGGTACAATGAGCAGTTCTTC. Translation gives CASRRPGAGYNEQFF.

V usage is TRBV7-9 and J usage is TRBJ1-1, with TRBD1 matching 8 bases. The V and J ends lost 5 bases and 0 bases, in that order; junction bases with no gene match: 8. CDR3 size: 16 residues. Germline-derived CDR1 and CDR2 are SEHNR and FQNEAQ (reference sequence). The CDR3 here is CASSARDRTMNTEAFF. CDR3 coding DNA: TGTGCCAGCAGCGCCCGGGACAGGACGATGAACACTGAAGCTTTCTTT.

This clonotype was seen repeatedly, ten times or more. This sequence joins TRBV5-1 and TRBJ2-3; 12 nucleotides match TRBD2. The CDR3 has 16 residues. Losses at the gene ends were 0 bases for V and 4 bases for J; bases not matched to a gene: 3. Germline values: CDR1 SGHRS, CDR2 YFSETQ. In DNA form, the CDR3 reads TGCGCCAGCAGCTTGGGACTAGCGGGAGCGGCAGATACGCAGTATTTT. Residues: CASSLGLAGAADTQYF.

The gene calls are TRBV11-2 and TRBJ2-5; 7 nucleotides match TRBD2. The germline V gene has CDR1 SGHAT and CDR2 FQNNGV. After removal of 4 bases from V and 1 base from J, the junction contained 9 bases not matched to a gene. This CDR3 contains 16 residues. CDR3 sequence reads: CASSSEPGLSQETQYF. In DNA, the CDR3 is TGTGCCAGCAGCTCCGAGCCGGGACTAAGCCAAGAGACCCAGTACTTC.

CDR3 sequence (DNA): TGTGCCAGCAGCCCAAGGGGGCTGGGAGGCCAGCCCCAGCATTTT. It codes for CASSPRGLGGQPQHF. The rearrangement joins TRBV12-3 or TRBV12-4 to TRBJ1-5, with 7 bases matching TRBD1. The CDR3 loop spans 15 amino acids. The V and J ends lost 6 bases and 7 bases, in that order; junction bases with no gene match: 12.

This chain uses TRBV7-2 with TRBJ2-1; D is uncertain. The CDR3 sequence is 14 residues long. The V and J ends lost 0 bases and 6 bases respectively, with 9 bases between them. Germline assignment: CDR1 SGHTA and CDR2 FQGNSA. The CDR3 bases are TGTGCCAGCAGCTTAGCGCTGTCTAGCAATGAGCAGTTCTTC. Its translation: CASSLALSSNEQFF.

This clonotype came up many times. V and J are TRBV29-1 and TRBJ2-3, with D possibly being TRBD1 (6 bases). The germline gives CDR1 SQVTM, CDR2 ANQGSEA. The CDR3 is 14 amino acids. Trimming took 6 bases from V and 1 from J, leaving 14 bases between them. In nucleotides, the CDR3 is TGCAGCGTGTTCCAGGGGTTCGGCACAGATACGCAGTATTTT. Translating it yields CSVFQGFGTDTQYF.

In this sample, this clonotype turned up many times. The V gene is TRBV29-1, the J gene TRBJ2-1; tentatively, D is TRBD2 (6 bases). The CDR3 extends over 15 amino acids. Germline CDR1 reads SQVTM; CDR2 reads ANQGSEA. Trimming took off 0 bases at V and 7 bases at J, with 16 bases between the two ends. CDR3 protein: CSVEDTGLAPNEQFF. CDR3 sequence (DNA): TGCAGCGTTGAAGATACGGGACTTGCCCCGAATGAGCAGTTCTTC.

V and J are TRBV28 and TRBJ2-3; TRBD2 matches at 9 bases. CDR1 is MDHEN, CDR2 SYDVKM, per germline. V was clipped by 5 bases and J by 2 bases; unmatched bases: 8. This CDR3 has 16 residues. CDR3 loop: CASSRGTSLYTDTQYF. The CDR3 DNA follows: TGTGCCAGCAGTCGCGGGACTAGCCTCTACACAGATACGCAGTATTTT.

This clonotype showed up just a few times. The chain joins TRBV7-9 to TRBJ2-7, with D possibly TRBD1 on 6 matching bases. The CDR3 is 16 amino acids. Germline loops: CDR1 SEHNR, CDR2 FQNEAQ (reference sequence). Trimming removed 2 bases at V and 2 bases at J, with 16 bases between. In nucleotides, the CDR3 is TGTGCCAGCAGCTTATCCGGGATCAGGGGCCCCTACGAGCAGTACTTC. Its protein product is CASSLSGIRGPYEQYF. The whole variable domain, filled in from reference TRBV7-9 and TRBJ2-7, reads DTGVSQNPRHKITKRGQNVTFRCDPISEHNRLYWYRQTLGQGPEFLTYFQNEAQLEKSRLLSDRFSAERPKGSFSTLEIQRTEQGDSAMYLCASSLSGIRGPYEQYFGPGTRLTVT.